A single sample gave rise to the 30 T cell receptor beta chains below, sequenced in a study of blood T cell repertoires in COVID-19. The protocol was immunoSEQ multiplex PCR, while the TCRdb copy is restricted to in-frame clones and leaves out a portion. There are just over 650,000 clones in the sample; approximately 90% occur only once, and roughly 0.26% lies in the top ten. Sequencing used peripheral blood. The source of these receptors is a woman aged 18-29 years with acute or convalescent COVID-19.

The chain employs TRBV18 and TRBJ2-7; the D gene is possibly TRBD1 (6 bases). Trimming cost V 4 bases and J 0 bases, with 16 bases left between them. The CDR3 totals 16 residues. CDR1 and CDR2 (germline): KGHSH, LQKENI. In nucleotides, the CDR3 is TGTGCCAGCTCACTCTTAGGGACAAACCCCTCCTACGAGCAGTACTTC. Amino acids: CASSLLGTNPSYEQYF.

This chain's CDR3 is CASSETSGGGRTDTQYF. DNA for the CDR3: TGTGCCAGCAGTGAGACTAGCGGGGGGGGACGCACAGATACGCAGTATTTT. The genes are TRBV2 and TRBJ2-3, with 14 bases identical to TRBD2. The CDR3 spans 17 residues. Germline V lookup: CDR1 SNHLY, CDR2 FYNNEI. The V gene end was trimmed by 3 bases and the J gene end by 1 base; junction bases not matched to a gene: 3.

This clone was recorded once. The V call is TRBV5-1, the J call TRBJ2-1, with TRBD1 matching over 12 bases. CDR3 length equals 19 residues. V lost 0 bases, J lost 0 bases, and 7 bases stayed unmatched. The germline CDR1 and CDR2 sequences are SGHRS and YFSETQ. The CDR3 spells CASSLGDRGPISSYNEQFF. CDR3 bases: TGCGCCAGCAGCTTGGGGGACAGGGGGCCTATCAGCTCCTACAATGAGCAGTTCTTC. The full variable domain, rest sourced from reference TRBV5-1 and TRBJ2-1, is KAGVTQTPRYLIKTRGQQVTLSCSPISGHRSVSWYQQTPGQGLQFLFEYFSETQRNKGNFPGRFSGRQFSNSRSEMNVSTLELGDSALYLCASSLGDRGPISSYNEQFFGPGTRLTVL.

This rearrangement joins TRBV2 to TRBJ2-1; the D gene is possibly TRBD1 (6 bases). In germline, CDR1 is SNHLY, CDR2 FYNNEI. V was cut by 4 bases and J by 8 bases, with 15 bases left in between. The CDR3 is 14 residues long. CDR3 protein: CASSGGQGHDEQFF. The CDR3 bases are TGTGCCAGCAGTGGGGGGCAGGGGCATGATGAGCAGTTCTTC.

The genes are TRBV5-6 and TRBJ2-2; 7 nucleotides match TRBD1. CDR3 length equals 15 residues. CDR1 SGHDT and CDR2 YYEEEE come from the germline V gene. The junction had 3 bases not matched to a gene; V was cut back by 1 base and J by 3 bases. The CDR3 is CASSLRDRDTGELFF. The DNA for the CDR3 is TGTGCCAGCAGCTTGAGGGACAGAGACACCGGGGAGCTGTTTTTT.

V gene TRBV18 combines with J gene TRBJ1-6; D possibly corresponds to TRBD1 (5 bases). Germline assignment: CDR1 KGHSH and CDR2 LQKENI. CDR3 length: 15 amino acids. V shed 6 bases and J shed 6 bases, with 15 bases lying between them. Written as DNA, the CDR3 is TGTGCCAGCTCCGCAGCCTTCGGGGGTAATTCACCCCTCCACTTT. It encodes CASSAAFGGNSPLHF. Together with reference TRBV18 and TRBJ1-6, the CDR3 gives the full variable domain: NAGVMQNPRHLVRRRGQEARLRCSPMKGHSHVYWYRQLPEEGLKFMVYLQKENIIDESGMPKERFSAEFPKEGPSILRIQQVVRGDSAAYFCASSAAFGGNSPLHFGNGTRLTVT.

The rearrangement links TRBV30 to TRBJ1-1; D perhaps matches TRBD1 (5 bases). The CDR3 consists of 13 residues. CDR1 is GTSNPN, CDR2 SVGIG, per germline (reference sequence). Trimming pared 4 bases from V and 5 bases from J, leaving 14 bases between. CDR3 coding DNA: TGTGCCTGGAAGTGGGGCCGCTGGACTGAAGCTTTCTTT. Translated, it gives CAWKWGRWTEAFF. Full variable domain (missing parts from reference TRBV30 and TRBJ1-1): SQTIHQWPATLVQPVGSPLSLECTVEGTSNPNLYWYRQAAGRGLQLLFYSVGIGQISSEVPQNLSASRPQDRQFILSSKKLLLSDSGFYLCAWKWGRWTEAFFGQGTRLTVV.

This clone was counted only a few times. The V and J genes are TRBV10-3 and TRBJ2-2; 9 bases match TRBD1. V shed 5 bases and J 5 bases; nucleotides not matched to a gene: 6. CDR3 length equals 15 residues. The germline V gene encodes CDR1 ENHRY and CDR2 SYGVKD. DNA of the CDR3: TGTGCCATCAGTTCCGGGACAGGGTCAACCGGGGAGCTGTTTTTT. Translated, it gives CAISSGTGSTGELFF.

CDR3: CASSLALRTSGGLNTGELFF. The CDR3, as DNA: TGTGCCAGCAGCTTAGCGCTTCGGACTAGCGGGGGCCTGAACACCGGGGAGCTGTTTTTT. This chain links TRBV7-6 with TRBJ2-2; 13 nucleotides align to TRBD2. From germline, CDR1 is SGHVS and CDR2 FNYEAQ. The CDR3 extends over 20 amino acids. V was clipped by 0 bases and J by 1 base; unmatched bases: 8.

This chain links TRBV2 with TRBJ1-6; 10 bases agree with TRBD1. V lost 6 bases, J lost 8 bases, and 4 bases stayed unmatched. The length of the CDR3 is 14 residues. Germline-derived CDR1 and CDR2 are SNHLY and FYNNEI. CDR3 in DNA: TGTGCCAGCAGACGGACAGGGGGTCATTCACCCCTCCACTTT. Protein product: CASRRTGGHSPLHF. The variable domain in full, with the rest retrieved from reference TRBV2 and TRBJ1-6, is EPEVTQTPSHQVTQMGQEVILRCVPISNHLYFYWYRQILGQKVEFLVSFYNNEISEKSEIFDDQFSVERPDGSNFTLKIRSTKLEDSAMYFCASRRTGGHSPLHFGNGTRLTVT.

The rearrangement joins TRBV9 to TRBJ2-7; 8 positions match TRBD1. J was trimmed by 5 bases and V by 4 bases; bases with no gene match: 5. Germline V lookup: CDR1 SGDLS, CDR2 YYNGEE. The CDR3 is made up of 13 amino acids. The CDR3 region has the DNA TGTGCCAGCAGCACCGGGACAGGCCACGAGCAGTACTTC. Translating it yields CASSTGTGHEQYF.

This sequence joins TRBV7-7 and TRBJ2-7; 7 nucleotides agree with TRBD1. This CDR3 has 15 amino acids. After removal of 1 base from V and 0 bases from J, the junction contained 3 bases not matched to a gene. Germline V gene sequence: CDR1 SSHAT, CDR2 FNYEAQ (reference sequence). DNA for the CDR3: TGTGCCAGCAGCTTAGACAGGGGATTCTCCTACGAGCAGTACTTC. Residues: CASSLDRGFSYEQYF. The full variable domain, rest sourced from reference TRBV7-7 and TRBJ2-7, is GAGVSQSPRYKVTKRGQDVTLRCDPISSHATLYWYQQALGQGPEFLTYFNYEAQPDKSGLPSDRFSAERPEGSISTLTIQRTEQRDSAMYRCASSLDRGFSYEQYFGPGTRLTVT.

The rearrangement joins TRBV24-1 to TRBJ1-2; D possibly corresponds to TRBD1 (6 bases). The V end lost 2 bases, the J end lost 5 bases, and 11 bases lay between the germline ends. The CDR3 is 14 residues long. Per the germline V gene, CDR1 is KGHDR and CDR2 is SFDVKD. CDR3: CATSDSGQPYGYTF. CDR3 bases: TGTGCCACCAGTGATTCAGGACAGCCGTATGGCTACACCTTC.

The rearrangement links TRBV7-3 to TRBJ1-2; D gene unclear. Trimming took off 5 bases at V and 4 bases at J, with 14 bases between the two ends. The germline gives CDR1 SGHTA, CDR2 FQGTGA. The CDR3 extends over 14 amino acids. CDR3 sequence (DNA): TGTGCCAGCAGCCCCGGTCTCCCGCCCTATGGCTACACCTTC. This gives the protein CASSPGLPPYGYTF.

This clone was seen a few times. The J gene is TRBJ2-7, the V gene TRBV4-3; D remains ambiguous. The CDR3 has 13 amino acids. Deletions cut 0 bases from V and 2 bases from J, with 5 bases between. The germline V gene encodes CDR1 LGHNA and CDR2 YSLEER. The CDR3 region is CASSQDLAYEQYF. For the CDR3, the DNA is TGCGCCAGCAGCCAAGATCTCGCCTACGAGCAGTACTTC.

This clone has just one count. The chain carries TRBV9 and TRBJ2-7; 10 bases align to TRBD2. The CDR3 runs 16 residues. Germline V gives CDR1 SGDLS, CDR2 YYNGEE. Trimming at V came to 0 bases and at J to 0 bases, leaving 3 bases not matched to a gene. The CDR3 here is CASSVGGLADSYEQYF. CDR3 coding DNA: TGTGCCAGCAGCGTAGGCGGACTAGCGGACTCCTACGAGCAGTACTTC.

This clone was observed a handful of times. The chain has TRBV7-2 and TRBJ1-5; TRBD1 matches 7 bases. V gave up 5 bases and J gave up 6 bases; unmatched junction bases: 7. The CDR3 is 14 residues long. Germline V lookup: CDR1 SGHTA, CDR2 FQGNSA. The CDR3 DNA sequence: TGTGCCAGCAGCCCCCGGGACAGAGGTCAGCCCCAGCATTTT. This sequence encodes CASSPRDRGQPQHF. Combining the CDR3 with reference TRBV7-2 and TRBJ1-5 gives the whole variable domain GAGVSQSPSNKVTEKGKDVELRCDPISGHTALYWYRQSLGQGLEFLIYFQGNSAPDKSGLPSDRFSAERTGGSVSTLTIQRTQQEDSAVYLCASSPRDRGQPQHFGDGTRLSIL.

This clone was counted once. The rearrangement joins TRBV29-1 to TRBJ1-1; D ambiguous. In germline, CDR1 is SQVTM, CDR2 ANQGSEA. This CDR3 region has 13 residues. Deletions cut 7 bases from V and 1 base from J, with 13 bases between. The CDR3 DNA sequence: TGCAGCGGGGAGTACGGCTGGAACACTGAAGCTTTCTTT. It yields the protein CSGEYGWNTEAFF. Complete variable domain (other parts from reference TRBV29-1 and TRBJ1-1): SAVISQKPSRDICQRGTSLTIQCQVDSQVTMMFWYRQQPGQSLTLIATANQGSEATYESGFVIDKFPISRPNLTFSTLTVSNMSPEDSSIYLCSGEYGWNTEAFFGQGTRLTVV.

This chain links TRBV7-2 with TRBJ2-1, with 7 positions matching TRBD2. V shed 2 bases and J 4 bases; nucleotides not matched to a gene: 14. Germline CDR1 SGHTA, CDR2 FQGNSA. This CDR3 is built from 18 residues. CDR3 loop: CASSLLSGGRGQYNEQFF. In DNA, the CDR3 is TGTGCCAGCAGCTTACTCTCGGGGGGTAGGGGTCAGTACAATGAGCAGTTCTTC.

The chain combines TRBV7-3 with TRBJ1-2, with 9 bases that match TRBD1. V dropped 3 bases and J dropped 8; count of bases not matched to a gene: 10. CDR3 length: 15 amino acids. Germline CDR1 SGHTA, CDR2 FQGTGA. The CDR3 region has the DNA TGTGCCAGCAGCTTCCAAGGACAGGGGCCAAACGGCTACACCTTC. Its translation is CASSFQGQGPNGYTF.

CDR3 region: CASSAKSYEQYF. The CDR3 DNA reads TGTGCCAGCTCAGCGAAGAGCTACGAGCAGTACTTC. The V and J genes are TRBV18 and TRBJ2-7, with D unclear. V lost 5 bases, J lost 3 bases, and 8 bases lay in between. The CDR3 contains 12 residues. Germline CDR1 KGHSH, CDR2 LQKENI.

The CDR3 coding sequence is TGTGCCAGCAGGGTGCGACAGGCGAACACCGGGGAGCTGTTTTTT. It translates to CASRVRQANTGELFF. The chain is built from TRBV27 and TRBJ2-2; D is possibly TRBD1 (6 bases). Trimming removed 6 bases from V and 0 bases from J, with 11 bases in between. This CDR3 contains 15 residues. Germline-derived CDR1 and CDR2 are MNHEY and SMNVEV (reference sequence).

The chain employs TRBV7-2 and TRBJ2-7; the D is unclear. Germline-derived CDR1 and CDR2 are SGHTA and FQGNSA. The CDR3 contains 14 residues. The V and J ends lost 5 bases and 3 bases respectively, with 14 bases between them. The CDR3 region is CASSPALLGYEQYF. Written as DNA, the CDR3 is TGTGCCAGCAGCCCGGCCCTTCTAGGCTACGAGCAGTACTTC.

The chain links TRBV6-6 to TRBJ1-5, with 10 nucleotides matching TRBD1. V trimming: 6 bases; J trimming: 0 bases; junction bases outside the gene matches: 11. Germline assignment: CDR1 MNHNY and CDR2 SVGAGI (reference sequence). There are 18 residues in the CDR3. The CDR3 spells CASSRLKGQGISNQPQHF. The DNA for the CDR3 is TGTGCCAGCAGCCGACTCAAGGGACAGGGGATTAGCAATCAGCCCCAGCATTTT.

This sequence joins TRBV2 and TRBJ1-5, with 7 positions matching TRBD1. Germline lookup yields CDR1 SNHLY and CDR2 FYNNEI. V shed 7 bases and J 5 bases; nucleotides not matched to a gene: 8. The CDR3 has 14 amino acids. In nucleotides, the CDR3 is TGTGCCAGCACGCCCAGGACAGGCGATCAGCCCCAGCATTTT. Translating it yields CASTPRTGDQPQHF.

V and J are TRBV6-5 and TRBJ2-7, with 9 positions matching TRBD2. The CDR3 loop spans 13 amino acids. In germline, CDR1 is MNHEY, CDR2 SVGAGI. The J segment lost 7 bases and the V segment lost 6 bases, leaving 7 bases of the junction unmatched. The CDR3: CASRISGGGEQYF. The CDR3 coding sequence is TGTGCCAGCAGGATTAGCGGGGGAGGGGAGCAGTACTTC.

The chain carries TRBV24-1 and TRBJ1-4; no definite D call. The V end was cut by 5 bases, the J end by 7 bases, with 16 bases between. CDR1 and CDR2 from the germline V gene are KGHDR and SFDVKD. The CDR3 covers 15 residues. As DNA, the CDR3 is TGTGCCACCAGTGGAGGTGGCCGCGGCGGTGAAAAACTGTTTTTT. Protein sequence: CATSGGGRGGEKLFF.

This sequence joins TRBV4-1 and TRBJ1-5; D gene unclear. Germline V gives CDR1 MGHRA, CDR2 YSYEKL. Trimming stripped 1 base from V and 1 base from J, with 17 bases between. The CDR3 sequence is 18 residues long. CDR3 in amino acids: CASSQGIVPGTSNQPQHF. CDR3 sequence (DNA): TGCGCCAGCAGCCAAGGTATCGTCCCGGGTACGAGCAATCAGCCCCAGCATTTT.

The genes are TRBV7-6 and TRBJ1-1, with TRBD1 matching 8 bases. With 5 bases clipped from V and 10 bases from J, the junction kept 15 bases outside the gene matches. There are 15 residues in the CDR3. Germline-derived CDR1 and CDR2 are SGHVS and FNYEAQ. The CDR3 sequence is CASSPATNPGGVAFF. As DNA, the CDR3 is TGTGCCAGCAGCCCAGCAACTAACCCAGGGGGCGTAGCTTTCTTT.

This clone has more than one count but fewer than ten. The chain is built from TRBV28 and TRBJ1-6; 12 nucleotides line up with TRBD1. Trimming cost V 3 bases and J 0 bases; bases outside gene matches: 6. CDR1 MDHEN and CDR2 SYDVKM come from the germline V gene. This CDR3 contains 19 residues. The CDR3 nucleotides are TGTGCCAGCAGTTTGCCGGGACAGGGGGCCAGCTCCTATAATTCACCCCTCCACTTT. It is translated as CASSLPGQGASSYNSPLHF.